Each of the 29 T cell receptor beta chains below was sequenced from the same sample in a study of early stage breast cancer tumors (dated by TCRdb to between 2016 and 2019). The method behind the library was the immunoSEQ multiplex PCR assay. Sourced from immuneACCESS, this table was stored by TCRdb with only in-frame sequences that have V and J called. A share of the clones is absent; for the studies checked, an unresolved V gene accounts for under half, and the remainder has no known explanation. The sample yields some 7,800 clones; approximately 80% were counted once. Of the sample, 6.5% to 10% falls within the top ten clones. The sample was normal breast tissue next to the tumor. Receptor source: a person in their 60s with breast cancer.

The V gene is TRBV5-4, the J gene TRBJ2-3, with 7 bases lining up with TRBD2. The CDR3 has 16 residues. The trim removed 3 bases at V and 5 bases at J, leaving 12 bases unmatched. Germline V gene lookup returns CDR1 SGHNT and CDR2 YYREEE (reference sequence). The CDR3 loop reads CASSSGRASGLDTQYF. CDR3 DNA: TGTGCCAGCAGCTCGGGCAGGGCTAGCGGTTTAGATACGCAGTATTTT.

The CDR3 DNA follows: TGCAGCGTTGGACCGAGTGGCTACGAGCAGTACTTC. Translated: CSVGPSGYEQYF. This chain joins TRBV29-1 and TRBJ2-5; D is ambiguous. The DNA end is more similar to TRBJ2-7, so the J call may be wrong. Germline values: CDR1 SQVTM, CDR2 ANQGSEA. The CDR3 runs to 12 residues.

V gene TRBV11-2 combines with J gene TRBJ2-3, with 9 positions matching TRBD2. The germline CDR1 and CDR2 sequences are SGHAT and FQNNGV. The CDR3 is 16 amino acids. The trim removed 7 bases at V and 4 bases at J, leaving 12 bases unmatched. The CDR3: CASINSGGRVPDTQYF. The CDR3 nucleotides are TGTGCCAGCATCAATTCCGGCGGGAGGGTCCCAGATACGCAGTATTTT.

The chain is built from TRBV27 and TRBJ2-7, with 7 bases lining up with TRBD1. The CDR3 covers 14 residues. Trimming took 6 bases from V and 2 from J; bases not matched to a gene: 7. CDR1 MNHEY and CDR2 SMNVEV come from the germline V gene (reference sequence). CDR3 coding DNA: TGTGCCAGCAGCCGAAAGGGGGCCACCTACGAGCAGTACTTC. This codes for CASSRKGATYEQYF.

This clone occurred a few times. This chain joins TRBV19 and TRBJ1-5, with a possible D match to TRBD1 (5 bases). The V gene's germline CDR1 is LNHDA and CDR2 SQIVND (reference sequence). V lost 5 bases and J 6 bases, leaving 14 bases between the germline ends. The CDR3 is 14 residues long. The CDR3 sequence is CASSPGSWGQPQHF. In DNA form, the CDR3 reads TGTGCCAGTAGTCCAGGGTCATGGGGTCAGCCCCAGCATTTT.

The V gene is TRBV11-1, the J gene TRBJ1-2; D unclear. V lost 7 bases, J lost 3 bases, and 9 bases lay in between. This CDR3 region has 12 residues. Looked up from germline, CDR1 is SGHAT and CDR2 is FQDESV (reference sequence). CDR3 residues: CASTTEDYGYTF. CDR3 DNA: TGTGCCAGCACCACGGAGGACTATGGCTACACCTTC.

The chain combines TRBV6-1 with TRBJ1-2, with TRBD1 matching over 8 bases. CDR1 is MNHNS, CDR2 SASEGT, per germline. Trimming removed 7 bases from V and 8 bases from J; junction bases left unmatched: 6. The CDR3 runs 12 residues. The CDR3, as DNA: TGTGCCAGCACCCAGGGGGCGCACGGCTACACCTTC. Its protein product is CASTQGAHGYTF.

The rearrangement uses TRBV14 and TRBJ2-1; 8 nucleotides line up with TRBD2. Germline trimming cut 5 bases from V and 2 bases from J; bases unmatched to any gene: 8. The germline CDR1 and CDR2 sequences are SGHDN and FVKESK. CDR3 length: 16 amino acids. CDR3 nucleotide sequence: TGTGCCAGCAGCTCAGCCGGGACTAGTCCCTACAATGAGCAGTTCTTC. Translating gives CASSSAGTSPYNEQFF.

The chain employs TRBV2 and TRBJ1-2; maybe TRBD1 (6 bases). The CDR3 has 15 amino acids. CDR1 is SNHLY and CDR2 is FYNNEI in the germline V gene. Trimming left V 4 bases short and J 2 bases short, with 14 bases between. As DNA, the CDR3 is TGTGCCAGCAGTGTAGAGGACAGCCCAAACTATGGCTACACCTTC. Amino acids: CASSVEDSPNYGYTF. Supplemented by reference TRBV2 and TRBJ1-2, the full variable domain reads EPEVTQTPSHQVTQMGQEVILRCVPISNHLYFYWYRQILGQKVEFLVSFYNNEISEKSEIFDDQFSVERPDGSNFTLKIRSTKLEDSAMYFCASSVEDSPNYGYTFGSGTRLTVV.

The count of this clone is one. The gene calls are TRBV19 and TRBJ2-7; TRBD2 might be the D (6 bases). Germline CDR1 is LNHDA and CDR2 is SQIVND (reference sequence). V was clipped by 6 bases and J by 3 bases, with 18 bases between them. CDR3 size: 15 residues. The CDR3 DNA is TGTGCCAGTAGGGGACTCCTAGGACGGAACTACGAGCAGTACTTC. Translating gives CASRGLLGRNYEQYF.

CDR3 nucleotide sequence: TGTGCCAGCAGCCCGGGACAGGGTCACAATGAGCAGTTCTTC. It yields the protein CASSPGQGHNEQFF. The chain recombines TRBV7-3 with TRBJ2-1, with 9 bases matching TRBD1. This CDR3 spans 14 amino acids. The germline V gene has CDR1 SGHTA and CDR2 FQGTGA. Trimming cost V 5 bases and J 5 bases; bases outside gene matches: 4.

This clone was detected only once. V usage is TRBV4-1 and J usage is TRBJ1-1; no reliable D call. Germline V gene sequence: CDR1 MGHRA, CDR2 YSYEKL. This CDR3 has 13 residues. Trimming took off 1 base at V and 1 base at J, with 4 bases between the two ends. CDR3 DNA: TGCGCCAGCAGCCAAGGGTCGAACACTGAAGCTTTCTTT. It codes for CASSQGSNTEAFF.

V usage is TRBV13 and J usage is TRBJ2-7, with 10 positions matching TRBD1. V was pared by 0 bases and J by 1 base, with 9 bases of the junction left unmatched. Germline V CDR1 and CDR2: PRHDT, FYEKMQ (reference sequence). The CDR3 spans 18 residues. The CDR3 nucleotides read TGTGCCAGCAGCTTAGGCCTTTACAGGACAGGGGGTTCCTACGAGCAGTACTTC. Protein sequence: CASSLGLYRTGGSYEQYF.

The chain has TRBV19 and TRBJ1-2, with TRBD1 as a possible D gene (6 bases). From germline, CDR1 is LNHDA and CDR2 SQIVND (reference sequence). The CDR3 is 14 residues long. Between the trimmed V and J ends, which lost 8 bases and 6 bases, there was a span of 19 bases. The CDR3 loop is CASLPQGVIHGYTF. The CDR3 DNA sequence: TGTGCCAGTCTACCACAGGGCGTCATACATGGCTACACCTTC.

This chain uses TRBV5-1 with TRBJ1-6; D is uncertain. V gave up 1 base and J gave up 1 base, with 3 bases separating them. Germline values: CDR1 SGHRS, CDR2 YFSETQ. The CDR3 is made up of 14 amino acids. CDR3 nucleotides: TGCGCCAGCAGCTTGATGTCCTATAATTCACCCCTCCACTTT. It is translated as CASSLMSYNSPLHF.

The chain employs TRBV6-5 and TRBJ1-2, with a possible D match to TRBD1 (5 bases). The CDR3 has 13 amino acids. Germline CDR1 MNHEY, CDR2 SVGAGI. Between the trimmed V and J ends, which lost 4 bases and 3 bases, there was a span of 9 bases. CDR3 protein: CASSSGAHYGYTF. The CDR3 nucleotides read TGTGCCAGCAGTTCCGGGGCGCACTATGGCTACACCTTC.

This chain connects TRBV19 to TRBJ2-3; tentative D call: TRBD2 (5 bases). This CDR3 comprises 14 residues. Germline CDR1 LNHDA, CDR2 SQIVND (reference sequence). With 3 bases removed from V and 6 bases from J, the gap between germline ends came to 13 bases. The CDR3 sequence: CASSISSSRDTQYF. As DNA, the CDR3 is TGTGCCAGTAGTATCTCTAGCAGCCGGGATACGCAGTATTTT.

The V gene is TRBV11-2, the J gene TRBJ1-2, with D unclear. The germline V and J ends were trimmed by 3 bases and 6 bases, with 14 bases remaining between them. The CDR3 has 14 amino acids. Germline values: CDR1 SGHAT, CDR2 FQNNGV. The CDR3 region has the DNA TGTGCCAGCAGCTTCGCGGGAGGGAGGCATGGCTACACCTTC. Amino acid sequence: CASSFAGGRHGYTF.

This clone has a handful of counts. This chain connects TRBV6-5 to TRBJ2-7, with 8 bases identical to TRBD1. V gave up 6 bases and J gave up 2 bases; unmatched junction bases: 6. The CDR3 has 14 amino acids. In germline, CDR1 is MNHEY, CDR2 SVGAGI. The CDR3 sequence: CASRPDRDPYEQYF. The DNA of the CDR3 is TGTGCCAGCAGACCGGACAGGGATCCCTACGAGCAGTACTTC.

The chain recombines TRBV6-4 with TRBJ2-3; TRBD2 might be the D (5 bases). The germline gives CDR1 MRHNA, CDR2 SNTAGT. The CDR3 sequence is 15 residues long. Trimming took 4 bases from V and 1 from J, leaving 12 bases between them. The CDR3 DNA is TGTGCCAGCAGTGCTCTAGCCTCTGGCACAGATACGCAGTATTTT. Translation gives CASSALASGTDTQYF.

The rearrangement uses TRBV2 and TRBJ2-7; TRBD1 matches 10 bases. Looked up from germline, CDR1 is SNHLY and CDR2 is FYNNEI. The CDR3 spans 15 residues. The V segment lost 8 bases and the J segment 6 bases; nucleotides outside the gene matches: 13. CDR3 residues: CASGPPRDRGGEQYF. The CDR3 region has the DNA TGTGCCAGCGGACCTCCGAGGGACAGGGGAGGCGAGCAGTACTTC.

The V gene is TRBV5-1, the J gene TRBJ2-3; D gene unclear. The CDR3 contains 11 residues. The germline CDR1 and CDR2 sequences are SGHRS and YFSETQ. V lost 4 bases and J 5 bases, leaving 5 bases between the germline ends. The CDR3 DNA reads TGCGCCAGCAGCATAGTAGATACGCAGTATTTT. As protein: CASSIVDTQYF.

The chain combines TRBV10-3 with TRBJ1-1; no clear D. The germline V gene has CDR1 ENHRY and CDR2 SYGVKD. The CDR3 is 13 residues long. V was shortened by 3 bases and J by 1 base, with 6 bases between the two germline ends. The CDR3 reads CAISDGENTEAFF. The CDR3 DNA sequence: TGTGCCATCAGTGACGGGGAGAACACTGAAGCTTTCTTT.

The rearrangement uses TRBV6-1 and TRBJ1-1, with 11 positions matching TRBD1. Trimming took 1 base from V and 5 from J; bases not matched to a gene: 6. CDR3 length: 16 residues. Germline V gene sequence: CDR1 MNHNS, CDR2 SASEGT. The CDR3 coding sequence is TGTGCCAGCAGTGAAGACGTAGGACAGGGGGCTACTGAAGCTTTCTTT. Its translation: CASSEDVGQGATEAFF.

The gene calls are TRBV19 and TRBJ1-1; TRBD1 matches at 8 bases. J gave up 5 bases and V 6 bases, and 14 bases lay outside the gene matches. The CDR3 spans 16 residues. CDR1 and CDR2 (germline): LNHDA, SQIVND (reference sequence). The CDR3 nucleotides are TGTGCCAGTAGAACTGGGCGGCCAGGGGGCCGAACTGAAGCTTTCTTT. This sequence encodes CASRTGRPGGRTEAFF.

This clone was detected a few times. The CDR3 coding sequence is TGTGCCAGCAGTGATAGCGGGGGGGCTTGGCAGTACTTC. It encodes CASSDSGGAWQYF. The V gene is TRBV6-1, the J gene TRBJ2-7; TRBD2 matches at 11 bases. The V gene end was trimmed by 3 bases and the J gene end by 9 bases; junction bases not matched to a gene: 4. This CDR3 has 13 amino acids. Germline CDR1 MNHNS, CDR2 SASEGT.

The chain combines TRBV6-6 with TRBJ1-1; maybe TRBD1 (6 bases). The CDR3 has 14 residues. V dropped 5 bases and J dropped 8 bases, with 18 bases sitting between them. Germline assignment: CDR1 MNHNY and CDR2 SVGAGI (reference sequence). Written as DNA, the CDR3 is TGTGCCAGCAGTCTAATAATCGGGACAACAGAAGCTTTCTTT. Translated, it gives CASSLIIGTTEAFF.

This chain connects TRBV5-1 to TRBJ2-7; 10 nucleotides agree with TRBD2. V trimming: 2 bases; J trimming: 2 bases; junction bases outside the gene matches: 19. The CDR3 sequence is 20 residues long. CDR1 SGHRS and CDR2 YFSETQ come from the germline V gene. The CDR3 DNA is TGCGCCAGCAGCTTTAATCCAATCCCTATAGCGGGAGGCGGTCCCTACGAGCAGTACTTC. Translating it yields CASSFNPIPIAGGGPYEQYF.

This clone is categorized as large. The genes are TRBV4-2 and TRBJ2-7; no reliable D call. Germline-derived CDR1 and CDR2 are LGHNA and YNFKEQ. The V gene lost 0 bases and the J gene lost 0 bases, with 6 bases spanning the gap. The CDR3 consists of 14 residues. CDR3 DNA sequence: TGTGCCAGCAGCCAAGATCGTAGCTCCTACGAGCAGTACTTC. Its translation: CASSQDRSSYEQYF.